This TCR beta chain derives from a study of shared clonotypes between healthy human individuals. Study-wide points: Non-shared clonotypes had lower generation probabilities than clonotypes shared by all four sorted-subset donors. Rarefaction showed that sequencing of sorted subsets was incomplete (despite large depth).

Donors had no recently reported acute infections or vaccinations and were HIV-negative. As regards this clone: Its antigen is as yet unknown.

There are 13 residues in the CDR3. From germline, CDR1 is SGHNT and CDR2 YYREEE (reference sequence). Trimming removed 4 bases at V and 0 bases at J, with 7 bases between. Genomic DNA (from each subset) was split evenly across several immunoSEQ plates. Clones were sequenced by immunoSEQ multiplex PCR, and TCRdb holds only the in-frame ones, with some missing. The sample yields around 1 million clones, 70% to 85% seen once. Material: memory CD4+ T cells sorted from blood. Subset in this sample: CD45RA-negative fraction. The receptor was isolated from a man aged 18 to 30 in good health. The chain has TRBV5-4 and TRBJ2-5; tentatively, D is TRBD2 (5 bases). CDR3 residues: CASSPGNQETQYF. CDR3 sequence (DNA): TGTGCCAGCAGCCCGGGAAACCAAGAGACCCAGTACTTC.